This TCR beta chain was sequenced for a study of T cell responses to AZD1222 COVID-19 vaccine. About this clone: Its antigen remains unknown.

The CDR3 runs 14 residues. With 9 bases clipped from V and 7 bases from J, the junction kept 8 bases outside the gene matches. CDR1 and CDR2 (germline): LNHDA, SQIVND (reference sequence). Notes on the study in general: Reportedly, close to half of spike-specific TCRs are directed against unmutated variant regions.

Here immunoSEQ multiplex PCR was the method, and the copy in TCRdb shows in-frame clones only, minus some. The sample lists approximately 160,000 clones; 93% were seen once. The chain joins TRBV19 to TRBJ2-1; the match to TRBD1 covers 11 bases. Here the sequenced sample was peripheral blood, taken on day 0 of AZD1222 vaccination. The receptor was isolated from an adult in good health. CDR3 nucleotide sequence: TGTGCCAGCTCCGGGACAGGGGGAGGGAATGAGCAGTTCTTC. This codes for CASSGTGGGNEQFF.